This TCR beta chain emerged from a study of blood T cell repertoires in COVID-19. Study as a whole: Sites in the United States, Italy and Spain provided acute and convalescent COVID-19 samples. T cells, B-cell-depleted T cells, or PBMCs provided the cDNA or gDNA that served as material.

This clone came up once. Authors' processing steps: The assay estimated nucleated cells by amplifying reference gene primers. Assay used: immunoSEQ multiplex PCR; TCRdb lists only in-frame clones, some missing. V, J and clone size derive from that table, while D and trimming were established from the DNA sequence. The sample shows fewer than 300,000 clones, 70% to 75% of them seen only once. The length of the CDR3 is 15 residues. Germline CDR1 reads SGHRS; CDR2 reads YFSETQ. V was shortened by 3 bases and J by 4 bases, with 15 bases between the two germline ends. The sample taken for sequencing was peripheral blood. The chain joins TRBV5-1 to TRBJ2-3; the D gene is possibly TRBD2 (5 bases). The sequence came from a woman of 80 years or more with acute or convalescent COVID-19. In DNA form, the CDR3 reads TGCGCCAGCAGCTCCTCCGGCGCGCGGGCAGATACGCAGTATTTT. Amino acid sequence: CASSSSGARADTQYF.